The 22 T cell receptor beta chains reported below all come from one sample, sequenced in a study of blood T cell repertoires in COVID-19. Method: immunoSEQ multiplex PCR; TCRdb's copy keeps in-frame clones and lacks some. The sample holds a few hundred thousand clones, roughly 84% seen once. The sequenced material came from PBMCs or T cells enriched from blood (not recorded which). The receptors were gathered from a woman aged 50 to 65 who had been exposed to COVID-19.

The rearrangement uses TRBV29-1 and TRBJ2-5; D is possibly TRBD1 (7 bases). The CDR3 has 12 residues. Trimming took off 6 bases at V and 5 bases at J, with 13 bases between the two ends. Germline CDR1 is SQVTM and CDR2 is ANQGSEA. The CDR3 sequence: CSVPQGRETQYF. DNA for the CDR3: TGCAGCGTCCCACAGGGGAGGGAGACCCAGTACTTC.

The chain couples TRBV3-1 (or the pseudogene TRBV3-2) to TRBJ2-7, with a weak D call TRBD1 (5 bases). Germline CDR1 LGHDT, CDR2 YNNKEL (reference sequence). This CDR3 is built from 12 residues. Trimming took off 1 base at V and 8 bases at J, with 9 bases between the two ends. CDR3 residues: CASSQGQGQQYF. CDR3 bases: TGTGCCAGCAGCCAAGGGCAGGGTCAGCAGTACTTC.

The chain joins TRBV18 to TRBJ1-5, with TRBD1 matching 10 bases. The trim removed 3 bases at V and 0 bases at J, leaving 8 bases unmatched. CDR3 length equals 18 residues. In germline, CDR1 is KGHSH, CDR2 LQKENI. In nucleotides, the CDR3 is TGTGCCAGCTCACCCCAGGGACAGGGGATTGGTAGCAATCAGCCCCAGCATTTT. Its translation: CASSPQGQGIGSNQPQHF. Based on the CDR3 plus reference TRBV18 and TRBJ1-5, the full variable domain is NAGVMQNPRHLVRRRGQEARLRCSPMKGHSHVYWYRQLPEEGLKFMVYLQKENIIDESGMPKERFSAEFPKEGPSILRIQQVVRGDSAAYFCASSPQGQGIGSNQPQHFGDGTRLSIL.

The rearrangement uses TRBV5-4 and TRBJ1-6; no firm D call. This CDR3 region has 16 residues. CDR1 SGHNT and CDR2 YYREEE come from the germline V gene (reference sequence). V was shortened by 3 bases and J by 1 base, with 11 bases between the two germline ends. In nucleotides, the CDR3 is TGTGCCAGCAGCTGGAGACTAAGGTCCTATAATTCACCCCTCCACTTT. This codes for CASSWRLRSYNSPLHF.

The chain has TRBV28 and TRBJ1-3; the D gene is possibly TRBD1 (5 bases). The germline CDR1 and CDR2 sequences are MDHEN and SYDVKM. Trimming removed 4 bases at V and 0 bases at J, with 16 bases between. The CDR3 length is 17 residues. CDR3 region: CASSSPGLLGSGNTIYF. CDR3 in DNA: TGTGCCAGCAGTTCCCCAGGGCTTCTGGGCTCTGGAAACACCATATATTTT.

CDR3 DNA sequence: TGTGCCAGCAGTTTTGGTTTGGACAGGCCTGAAGCTTTCTTT. Translating it yields CASSFGLDRPEAFF. V is TRBV27 and J is TRBJ1-1; 7 positions agree with TRBD1. This CDR3 has 14 residues. With V trimmed by 3 bases and J by 6 bases, 7 bases remained unmatched. The germline V gene has CDR1 MNHEY and CDR2 SMNVEV (reference sequence).

The gene calls are TRBV28 and TRBJ1-5; D might be TRBD1 (5 bases). The V gene lost 5 bases and the J gene lost 3 bases, with 11 bases spanning the gap. This CDR3 contains 14 residues. Germline-derived CDR1 and CDR2 are MDHEN and SYDVKM. The CDR3 nucleotides are TGTGCCAGCAGTAGGGGCGGCAACAATCAGCCCCAGCATTTT. Its protein product is CASSRGGNNQPQHF.

The CDR3 sequence: CASSIDRGAFF. The CDR3, as DNA: TGTGCCAGCAGCATCGACAGGGGGGCTTTCTTT. The V call is TRBV7-6, the J call TRBJ1-1; 9 nucleotides align to TRBD1. Germline loops: CDR1 SGHVS, CDR2 FNYEAQ. V shed 5 bases, J shed 11 bases, and the junction held 3 bases outside the gene matches. The CDR3 totals 11 residues.

The rearrangement uses TRBV7-3 and TRBJ1-1, with D perhaps matching TRBD1 (5 bases). V was pared by 1 base and J by 4 bases, with 19 bases between. The CDR3 contains 17 residues. The germline CDR1 and CDR2 sequences are SGHTA and FQGTGA. This CDR3 reads CASSLRRGRKGFTEAFF. The CDR3 nucleotides read TGTGCCAGCAGCTTAAGAAGGGGTCGTAAGGGATTCACTGAAGCTTTCTTT. Complete variable domain (other parts from reference TRBV7-3 and TRBJ1-1): GAGVSQTPSNKVTEKGKYVELRCDPISGHTALYWYRQSLGQGPEFLIYFQGTGAADDSGLPNDRFFAVRPEGSVSTLKIQRTERGDSAVYLCASSLRRGRKGFTEAFFGQGTRLTVV.

The genes are TRBV5-1 and TRBJ1-6, with TRBD1 as a possible D gene (5 bases). V was shortened by 3 bases and J by 9 bases, with 13 bases between the two germline ends. Germline V gene data show CDR1 as SGHRS and CDR2 as YFSETQ. The CDR3 has 14 residues. CDR3 in amino acids: CASSSTGVGSPLHF. The CDR3 coding sequence is TGCGCCAGCAGCTCGACGGGGGTGGGTTCACCCCTCCACTTT.

The rearrangement uses TRBV4-1 and TRBJ1-4, with no clear D. Germline CDR1 and CDR2: MGHRA and YSYEKL. There are 16 residues in the CDR3. Trimming left V 5 bases short and J 8 bases short, with 21 bases between. The CDR3 sequence is CASSSRFSVQIEKLFF. In DNA, the CDR3 is TGCGCCAGCAGCTCACGCTTCTCGGTACAGATCGAAAAACTGTTTTTT.

This clone showed up just once. This chain connects TRBV10-2 to TRBJ2-1; D is perhaps TRBD2 (5 bases). The CDR3 sequence is 14 residues long. Germline lookup yields CDR1 WSHSY and CDR2 SAAADI. The germline V and J ends were trimmed by 5 bases and 5 bases, with 13 bases remaining between them. CDR3 in DNA: TGCGCCAGCAGTTCAGGACTCCCTCACAATGAGCAGTTCTTC. Translation: CASSSGLPHNEQFF.

CDR3: CASSLGGPPNTEAFF. The CDR3 DNA reads TGTGCCAGCAGCTTGGGGGGGCCACCGAACACTGAAGCTTTCTTT. The gene calls are TRBV5-5 and TRBJ1-1; a possible D gene is TRBD1 (6 bases). Germline V gene lookup returns CDR1 SGHKS and CDR2 YYEKEE (reference sequence). Trimming took 0 bases from V and 1 from J, leaving 10 bases between them. This CDR3 has 15 residues.

V is TRBV5-1 and J is TRBJ1-5; 8 bases map to TRBD1. V lost 0 bases, J lost 3 bases, and 5 bases stayed unmatched. This CDR3 is 16 amino acids long. Per germline, CDR1 SGHRS and CDR2 YFSETQ. The chain's CDR3 is CASSLGSGGINQPQHF. The CDR3 coding sequence is TGCGCCAGCAGCTTGGGGTCAGGGGGCATCAATCAGCCCCAGCATTTT.

V usage is TRBV11-2 and J usage is TRBJ2-7, with TRBD1 matching over 11 bases. The CDR3 totals 17 residues. Losses at the gene ends were 5 bases for V and 2 bases for J; bases not matched to a gene: 11. The V gene's germline CDR1 is SGHAT and CDR2 FQNNGV. The CDR3: CASSRLDRGRLAYEQYF. CDR3 bases: TGTGCCAGCAGCCGCCTGGACAGGGGGCGCTTAGCCTACGAGCAGTACTTC.

The chain employs TRBV5-1 and TRBJ2-7, with unresolved D. V shed 5 bases and J shed 3 bases, with 6 bases lying between them. CDR1 and CDR2 from the germline V gene are SGHRS and YFSETQ. CDR3 size: 11 residues. CDR3: CASSSNYEQYF. In DNA, the CDR3 is TGCGCCAGCAGTTCCAACTACGAGCAGTACTTC.

The V call is TRBV5-1, the J call TRBJ2-1; 9 nucleotides match TRBD1. In germline, CDR1 is SGHRS, CDR2 YFSETQ. V trimming: 2 bases; J trimming: 0 bases; junction bases outside the gene matches: 0. CDR3 length: 15 residues. The CDR3 sequence is CASSLQGASYNEQFF. CDR3 coding DNA: TGCGCCAGCAGCTTACAGGGGGCCTCCTACAATGAGCAGTTCTTC.

This chain connects TRBV7-2 to TRBJ1-3; weak D call: TRBD1 (6 bases). V lost 4 bases and J 4 bases, leaving 11 bases between the germline ends. The CDR3 spans 14 residues. CDR1 SGHTA and CDR2 FQGNSA come from the germline V gene. Here the CDR3 DNA reads TGTGCCAGCAGCTCCGACAGGACCGGAAACACCATATATTTT. Protein: CASSSDRTGNTIYF.

The chain uses TRBV27 and TRBJ2-3; 7 bases line up with TRBD1. Germline CDR1 is MNHEY and CDR2 is SMNVEV (reference sequence). With V trimmed by 0 bases and J by 2 bases, 5 bases remained unmatched. CDR3 length equals 16 residues. Here the CDR3 DNA reads TGTGCCAGCAGTTTATCGAGGGGGCGGTTCACAGATACGCAGTATTTT. It is translated as CASSLSRGRFTDTQYF.

The V gene is TRBV5-1, the J gene TRBJ2-5, with D maybe TRBD2 (6 bases). The CDR3 is made up of 15 amino acids. Germline V gene lookup returns CDR1 SGHRS and CDR2 YFSETQ. V lost 4 bases to trimming and J lost 2 bases, with 15 bases between them. The CDR3 reads CASSRPAGLQETQYF. CDR3 bases: TGCGCCAGCAGCAGGCCGGCGGGGCTACAAGAGACCCAGTACTTC.

V is TRBV7-9 and J is TRBJ2-1; 10 bases line up with TRBD1. CDR3 length: 15 amino acids. Losses at the gene ends were 3 bases for V and 8 bases for J; bases not matched to a gene: 7. Germline V CDR1 and CDR2: SEHNR, FQNEAQ (reference sequence). CDR3: CASSFPGQGIYEQFF. DNA for the CDR3: TGTGCCAGCAGCTTTCCGGGACAGGGGATATATGAGCAGTTCTTC. Full variable domain (rest looked up from reference TRBV7-9 and TRBJ2-1): DTGVSQNPRHKITKRGQNVTFRCDPISEHNRLYWYRQTLGQGPEFLTYFQNEAQLEKSRLLSDRFSAERPKGSFSTLEIQRTEQGDSAMYLCASSFPGQGIYEQFFGPGTRLTVL.

The chain couples TRBV7-8 to TRBJ2-7; TRBD1 aligns across 8 bases. The germline CDR1 and CDR2 sequences are SGHVS and FQNEAQ. The CDR3 covers 17 residues. V lost 0 bases to trimming and J lost 3 bases; unmatched junction nucleotides: 10. CDR3: CASSLAKLDRGGYEQYF. In DNA form, the CDR3 reads TGTGCCAGCAGCTTAGCGAAACTTGACAGGGGAGGCTACGAGCAGTACTTC.